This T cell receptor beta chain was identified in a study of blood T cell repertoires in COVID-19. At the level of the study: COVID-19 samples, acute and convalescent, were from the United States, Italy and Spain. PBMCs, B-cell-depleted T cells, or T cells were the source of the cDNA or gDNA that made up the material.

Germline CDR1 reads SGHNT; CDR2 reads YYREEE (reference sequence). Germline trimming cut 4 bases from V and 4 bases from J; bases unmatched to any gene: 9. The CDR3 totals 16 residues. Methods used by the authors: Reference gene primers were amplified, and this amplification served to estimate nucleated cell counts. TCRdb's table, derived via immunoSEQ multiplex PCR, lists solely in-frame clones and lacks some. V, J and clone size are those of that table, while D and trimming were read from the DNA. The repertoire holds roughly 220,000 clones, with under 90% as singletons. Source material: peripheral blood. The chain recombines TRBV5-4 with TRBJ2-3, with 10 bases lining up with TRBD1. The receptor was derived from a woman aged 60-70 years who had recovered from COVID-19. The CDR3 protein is CASSTTGTGASDTQYF. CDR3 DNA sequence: TGTGCCAGCAGCACCACCGGGACAGGGGCCTCAGATACGCAGTATTTT.